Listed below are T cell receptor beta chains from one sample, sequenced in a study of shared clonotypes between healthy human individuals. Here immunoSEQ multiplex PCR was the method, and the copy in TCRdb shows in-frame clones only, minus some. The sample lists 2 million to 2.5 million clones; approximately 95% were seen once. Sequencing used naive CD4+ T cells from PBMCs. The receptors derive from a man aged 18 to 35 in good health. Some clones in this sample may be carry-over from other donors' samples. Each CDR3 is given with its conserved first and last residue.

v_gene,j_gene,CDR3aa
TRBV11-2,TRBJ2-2,CASSLVLGSPGELFF
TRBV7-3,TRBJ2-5,CASSPAPNTETQYF
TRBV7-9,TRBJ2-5,CASSLSRGAVAETQYF
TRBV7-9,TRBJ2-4,CASSRSAGGAKNIQYF
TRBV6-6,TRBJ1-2,CASRHTRDRASGYTF
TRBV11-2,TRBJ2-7,CASSARRGPYEQYF
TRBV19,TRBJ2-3,CASSISPILVYF
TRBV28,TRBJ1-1,CASNTRWGRGRATEAFF
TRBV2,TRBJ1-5,CASSKQGPYQPQHF
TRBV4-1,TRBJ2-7,CASSQDSSSYEQYF
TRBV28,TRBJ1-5,CASSFRDRDHQPQHF
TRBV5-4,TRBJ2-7,CASSLEGAYEQYF
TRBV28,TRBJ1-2,CASSLWGQGFKGYTF
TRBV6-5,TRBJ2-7,CASSDPTGGGGQYF
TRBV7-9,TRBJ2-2,CASSPIAGEIGELFF
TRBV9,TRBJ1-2,CASSRHGEGYGYTF
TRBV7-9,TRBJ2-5,CASSFGVGETQYF
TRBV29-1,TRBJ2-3,CSVVGPDTDTQYF
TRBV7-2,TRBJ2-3,CASSSRSSTDTQYF
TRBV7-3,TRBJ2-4,CASSLGPDPNIQYF